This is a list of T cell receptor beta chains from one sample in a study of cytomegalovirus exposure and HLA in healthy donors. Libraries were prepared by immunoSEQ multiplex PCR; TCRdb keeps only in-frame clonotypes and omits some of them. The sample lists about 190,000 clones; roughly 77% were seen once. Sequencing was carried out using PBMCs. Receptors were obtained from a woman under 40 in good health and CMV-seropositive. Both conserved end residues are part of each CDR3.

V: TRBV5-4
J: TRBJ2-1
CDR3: CASRVSTSGGFTGQFF

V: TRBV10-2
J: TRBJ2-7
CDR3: CASQEAGVPYEQYF

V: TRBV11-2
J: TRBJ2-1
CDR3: CASSWGTDNEQFF

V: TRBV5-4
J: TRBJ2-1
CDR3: CASSPRGGDEQFF

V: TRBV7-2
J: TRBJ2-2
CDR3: CASRLGLTFGELFF

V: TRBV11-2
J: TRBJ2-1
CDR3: CASSPGTGSDEQFF

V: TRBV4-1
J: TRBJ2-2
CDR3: CASSQAQGVTGELFF

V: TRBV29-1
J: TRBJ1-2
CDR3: CSVEGYENDRGVSYTF

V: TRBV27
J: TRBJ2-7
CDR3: CASSDLGRSYEQYF

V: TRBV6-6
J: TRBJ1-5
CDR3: CASSPQGHQPQHF

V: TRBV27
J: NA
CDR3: CASRLSGSPSYEQYF

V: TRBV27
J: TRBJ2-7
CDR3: CASSLIPGSYEQYF

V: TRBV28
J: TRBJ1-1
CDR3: CASSLYWGTTEAFF

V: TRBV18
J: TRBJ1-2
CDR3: CASSPPIRGYGYTF

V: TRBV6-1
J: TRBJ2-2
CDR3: CASSEIGTRDTGELFF

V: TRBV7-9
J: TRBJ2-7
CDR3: CASSLNRAPYEQYF

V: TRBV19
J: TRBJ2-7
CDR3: CAAGTGSYEQYF

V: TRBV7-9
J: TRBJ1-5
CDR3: CASSLGDRGNHQPQHF

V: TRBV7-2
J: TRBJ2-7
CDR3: CASSPNQGGSEQYF

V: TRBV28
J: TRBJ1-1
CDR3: CASSFRGAAEAFF

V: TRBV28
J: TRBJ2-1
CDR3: CASSSLQGWDNEQFF

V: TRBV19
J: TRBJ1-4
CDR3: CASSIQGASNEKLFF

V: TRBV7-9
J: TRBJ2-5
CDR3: CASSSPRLAQETQYF

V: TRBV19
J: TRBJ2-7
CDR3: CASSRGGGVNYEQYF

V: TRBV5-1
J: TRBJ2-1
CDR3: CASSLRQGGSYNEQFF

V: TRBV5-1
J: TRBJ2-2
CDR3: CASSLGPGNTGELFF

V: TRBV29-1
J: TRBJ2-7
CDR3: CSVESADRESYEQYF

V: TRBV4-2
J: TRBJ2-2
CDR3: CASSRSGGGASGELFF

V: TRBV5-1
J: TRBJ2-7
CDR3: CASSLLPGEAYEQYF

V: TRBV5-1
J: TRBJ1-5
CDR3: CASSLGTDQPQHF

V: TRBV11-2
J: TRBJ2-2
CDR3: CASSLRAETGELFF

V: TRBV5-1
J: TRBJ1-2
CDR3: CASSLSQTGQGVSGYTF

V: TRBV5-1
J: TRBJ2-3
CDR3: CASSLTSGISTDTQYF

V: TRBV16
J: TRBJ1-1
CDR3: CASSQHGGTVIAFF

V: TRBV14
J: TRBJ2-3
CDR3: CASSQAISSTDTQYF

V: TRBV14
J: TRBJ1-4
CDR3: CASSPYRAPNEKLFF

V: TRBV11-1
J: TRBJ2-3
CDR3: CASSLGDRRTDTQYF

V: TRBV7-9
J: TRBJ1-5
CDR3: CASSLGGASNQPQHF

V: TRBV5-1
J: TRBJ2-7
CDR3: CASSLGNPVYEQYF

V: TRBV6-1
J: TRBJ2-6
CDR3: CASSDNSGANVLTF

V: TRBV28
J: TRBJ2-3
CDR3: CASSKRGRQPTDTQYF

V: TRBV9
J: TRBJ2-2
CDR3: CASKGTGETGELFF

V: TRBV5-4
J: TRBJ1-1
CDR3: CASSQTGGLGNTEAFF

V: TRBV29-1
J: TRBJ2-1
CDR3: CSVETPGGARQHNEQFF

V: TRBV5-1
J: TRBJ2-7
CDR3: CASRHPAAYEQYF